Each of the 23 T cell receptor beta chains below was sequenced from the same sample in a study of blood T cell repertoires in COVID-19. The assay was immunoSEQ multiplex PCR, and TCRdb's table has in-frame clones only and misses some. Of under 130,000 clones detected, about three quarters appear once; the ten largest clones hold approximately 6.2%. The sample consisted of peripheral blood. Receptors were obtained from an elderly man with acute or convalescent COVID-19.

The table lists this clone with a few counts. The chain recombines TRBV11-2 with TRBJ2-3, with D possibly matching TRBD2 (6 bases). Trimming cost V 5 bases and J 2 bases, with 11 bases left between them. The CDR3 covers 14 residues. Germline CDR1 is SGHAT and CDR2 is FQNNGV. CDR3 region: CASSPRTNTDTQYF. The CDR3 DNA reads as TGTGCCAGCAGCCCAAGGACTAACACAGATACGCAGTATTTT.

This chain connects TRBV5-4 to TRBJ2-7, with 8 bases matching TRBD1. The V gene's germline CDR1 is SGHNT and CDR2 YYREEE (reference sequence). V shed 5 bases and J 0 bases; nucleotides not matched to a gene: 7. The CDR3 contains 15 residues. The CDR3 DNA sequence: TGTGCCAGCAGTCCGGGCGGGACAGGCTCCTACGAGCAGTACTTC. Amino acid sequence: CASSPGGTGSYEQYF.

This chain connects TRBV28 to TRBJ2-7, with 9 bases fitting TRBD2. V gave up 7 bases and J gave up 0 bases; unmatched junction bases: 1. Germline-derived CDR1 and CDR2 are MDHEN and SYDVKM. The CDR3 totals 13 residues. The CDR3 region is CASNSGSSYEQYF. The CDR3 DNA reads TGTGCCAGCAATAGCGGGAGCTCCTACGAGCAGTACTTC.

The chain carries TRBV14 and TRBJ2-1; 12 bases are a match to TRBD2. CDR3 length: 16 amino acids. V lost 4 bases, J lost 8 bases, and 9 bases stayed unmatched. The germline V gene has CDR1 SGHDN and CDR2 FVKESK. DNA of the CDR3: TGTGCCAGCAGCCGTCCGGGACTAGCGGGTATAGATGAGCAGTTCTTC. Translating it yields CASSRPGLAGIDEQFF.

The rearrangement uses TRBV28 and TRBJ2-7, with TRBD1 identical over 7 bases. Per the germline V gene, CDR1 is MDHEN and CDR2 is SYDVKM. The J segment lost 7 bases and the V segment lost 5 bases, leaving 11 bases of the junction unmatched. This CDR3 is built from 14 residues. The CDR3 bases are TGTGCCAGCAGTAGGGGACAGCTTACGGGGGAGCAGTACTTC. Protein sequence: CASSRGQLTGEQYF.

A word on this clone: The junction and the germline gene differ at one end; a read error may be behind it. CDR3 sequence reads: CASSLERARAGYEQYF. The CDR3, as DNA: TGTGCCAGCAGCCTAGAAAGGGCGAGAGCGGGGTACGAGCAGTACTTC. V gene TRBV11-2 combines with J gene TRBJ2-7, with 7 bases matching TRBD2. Germline V gene data show CDR1 as SGHAT and CDR2 as FQNNGV. The CDR3 is 16 residues long.

This clone was seen ten or more times. This chain links TRBV4-1 with TRBJ1-6; 7 positions match TRBD1. Looked up from germline, CDR1 is MGHRA and CDR2 is YSYEKL. The CDR3 consists of 15 residues. Germline trimming cut 0 bases from V and 7 bases from J; bases unmatched to any gene: 3. This CDR3 is CASSQETGRNSPLHF. In DNA form, the CDR3 reads TGCGCCAGCAGCCAAGAGACAGGGAGGAATTCACCCCTCCACTTT.

A remark on this clone: Just one base apart from a much larger clone, this may be a read error. The chain uses TRBV28 and TRBJ2-7; the match to TRBD2 covers 8 bases. J gave up 5 bases and V 8 bases, and 14 bases lay outside the gene matches. The germline V gene has CDR1 MDHEN and CDR2 SYDVKM. This CDR3 spans 15 amino acids. In DNA form, the CDR3 reads TGTGCCAGCTGTGTCGGGGGGGCGGGAGGCGACGAGCAGTACTTC. Its protein is CASCVGGAGGDEQYF. The full variable domain, in which reference TRBV28 and TRBJ2-7 provide the parts outside the CDR3, is DVKVTQSSRYLVKRTGEKVFLECVQDMDHENMFWYRQDPGLGLRLIYFSYDVKMKEKGDIPEGYSVSREKKERFSLILESASTNQTSMYLCASCVGGAGGDEQYFGPGTRLTVT.

The CDR3 bases are TGTGCCAGCAGTTTACCTTCTTTGGGACTAGCGGGAGGCCTCAATGAGCAGTTCTTC. Protein product: CASSLPSLGLAGGLNEQFF. The V gene is TRBV28, the J gene TRBJ2-1; the match to TRBD2 covers 15 bases. The CDR3 sequence is 19 residues long. Germline lookup yields CDR1 MDHEN and CDR2 SYDVKM. The V segment lost 2 bases and the J segment 6 bases; nucleotides outside the gene matches: 11.

The rearrangement joins TRBV18 to TRBJ1-6, with a possible D match to TRBD1 (6 bases). The CDR3 has 13 residues. Germline-derived CDR1 and CDR2 are KGHSH and LQKENI. The V gene lost 8 bases and the J gene lost 7 bases, with 12 bases spanning the gap. Written as DNA, the CDR3 is TGTGCCAGCAAGCCGGACAGAAATTCACCCCTCCACTTT. This translates into CASKPDRNSPLHF.

The CDR3 bases are TGTGCCAGCAGCTTGACCCCTAACCAGGGTCAGCCCCAGCATTTT. As protein: CASSLTPNQGQPQHF. The V call is TRBV5-6, the J call TRBJ1-5, with D perhaps matching TRBD1 (5 bases). Looked up from germline, CDR1 is SGHDT and CDR2 is YYEEEE. The CDR3 runs 15 residues. Trimming removed 1 base from V and 6 bases from J, with 14 bases in between.

This clone was detected only a few times. The rearrangement joins TRBV5-6 to TRBJ2-5; 9 bases map to TRBD2. Per the germline V gene, CDR1 is SGHDT and CDR2 is YYEEEE. Trimming took 1 base from V and 5 from J; bases not matched to a gene: 9. The CDR3 length is 16 residues. CDR3 bases: TGTGCCAGCAGCTTGCGTATTAGCGGGAGTGCGGAGACCCAGTACTTC. Encoded protein: CASSLRISGSAETQYF.

V gene TRBV4-2 combines with J gene TRBJ2-7; 10 bases are a match to TRBD2. This CDR3 has 15 residues. V lost 1 base and J lost 6; bases outside the gene matches: 6. Germline CDR1 LGHNA, CDR2 YNFKEQ. The CDR3 DNA is TGTGCCAGCAGCCAAGCCCTAGCGGGAGCGGGCGAGCAGTACTTC. It specifies CASSQALAGAGEQYF.

This chain uses TRBV5-6 with TRBJ1-1, with D perhaps TRBD1 (5 bases). V dropped 3 bases and J dropped 4 bases, with 16 bases sitting between them. The CDR3 is 15 amino acids. Germline values: CDR1 SGHDT, CDR2 YYEEEE. CDR3 sequence reads: CASSSYRLQSTEAFF. DNA of the CDR3: TGTGCCAGCAGCTCCTACAGGTTACAATCCACTGAAGCTTTCTTT. Drawing the rest from reference TRBV5-6 and TRBJ1-1, the complete variable domain is DAGVTQSPTHLIKTRGQQVTLRCSPKSGHDTVSWYQQALGQGPQFIFQYYEEEERQRGNFPDRFSGHQFPNYSSELNVNALLLGDSALYLCASSSYRLQSTEAFFGQGTRLTVV.

CDR3 residues: CASSVGLAGAGTGELFF. CDR3 bases: TGTGCCAGCAGCGTAGGCCTCGCGGGGGCGGGCACCGGGGAGCTGTTTTTT. The genes are TRBV9 and TRBJ2-2; tentative D call: TRBD2 (7 bases). Germline V gene sequence: CDR1 SGDLS, CDR2 YYNGEE. V was trimmed by 0 bases and J by 4 bases, leaving 16 bases between them. The CDR3 totals 17 residues.

In this sample, this clone turned up a few times. The genes are TRBV12-3 or TRBV12-4 and TRBJ2-5, with D perhaps TRBD2 (5 bases). V shed 2 bases and J shed 5 bases, with 9 bases lying between them. The CDR3 is 13 amino acids. Written as DNA, the CDR3 is TGTGCCAGCAGTTTAAGGCTAGCCGAGACCCAGTACTTC. This gives the protein CASSLRLAETQYF.

V usage is TRBV7-8 and J usage is TRBJ1-2; the match to TRBD1 covers 9 bases. In germline, CDR1 is SGHVS, CDR2 FQNEAQ. The V gene end was trimmed by 3 bases and the J gene end by 7 bases; junction bases not matched to a gene: 9. The CDR3 extends over 15 amino acids. CDR3 region: CASSFDRGGPAGYTF. CDR3 in DNA: TGTGCCAGCAGCTTCGACAGGGGGGGACCGGCTGGCTACACCTTC.

The chain has TRBV28 and TRBJ2-7; the match to TRBD2 covers 10 bases. The ends lost 7 bases at V and 2 bases at J; junction bases unmatched: 5. The CDR3 sequence is 14 residues long. Germline-derived CDR1 and CDR2 are MDHEN and SYDVKM. The CDR3 bases are TGTGCCAGCACCCGGACTAGCGGAACCTACGAGCAGTACTTC. Residues: CASTRTSGTYEQYF.

The gene calls are TRBV29-1 and TRBJ2-1, with D tentatively TRBD1 (7 bases). Per germline, CDR1 SQVTM and CDR2 ANQGSEA. The CDR3 covers 15 residues. V gave up 3 bases and J gave up 4 bases, with 16 bases separating them. In DNA form, the CDR3 reads TGCAGCGTTGATAGGGCGGGACAGCTATACAATGAGCAGTTCTTC. As protein: CSVDRAGQLYNEQFF.

V usage is TRBV4-3 and J usage is TRBJ2-1; 15 bases agree with TRBD2. Germline loops: CDR1 LGHNA, CDR2 YSLEER. The V and J ends lost 5 bases and 10 bases, in that order; junction bases with no gene match: 9. This CDR3 has 16 residues. In DNA form, the CDR3 reads TGCGCCAGCAGCGGGCGGACTAGCGGGAGGGGCGGAGAGCAGTTCTTC. Translation gives CASSGRTSGRGGEQFF.

The chain recombines TRBV3-1 (or the pseudogene TRBV3-2) with TRBJ1-1; D is unclear. Per germline, CDR1 LGHDT and CDR2 YNNKEL (reference sequence). Trimming left V 4 bases short and J 3 bases short, with 6 bases between. The CDR3 is made up of 12 amino acids. The CDR3 DNA reads TGTGCCAGCAGCCGTAGTGACACTGAAGCTTTCTTT. Its translation: CASSRSDTEAFF.

V usage is TRBV28 and J usage is TRBJ1-5, with D maybe TRBD1 (5 bases). The CDR3 spans 13 residues. Germline V gives CDR1 MDHEN, CDR2 SYDVKM. V gave up 3 bases and J gave up 6 bases, with 9 bases separating them. CDR3 coding DNA: TGTGCCAGCAGTTTGGGGCATAGTCAGCCCCAGCATTTT. Protein sequence: CASSLGHSQPQHF.

The V and J genes are TRBV5-6 and TRBJ2-5, with D maybe TRBD2 (6 bases). Trimming took 3 bases from V and 4 from J, leaving 13 bases between them. Germline V gene lookup returns CDR1 SGHDT and CDR2 YYEEEE. This CDR3 is 14 amino acids long. In DNA, the CDR3 is TGTGCCAGCAGCTCCCTAAACGGGAGAGAGACCCAGTACTTC. Protein product: CASSSLNGRETQYF.